This T cell receptor beta chain is drawn from a study of T cell clonality in common variable immunodeficiency. This clone was picked up a small number of times. Its antigen is as yet unknown. Coverage ceases 3 residues before the CDR3 finishes, and the germline J gene fills in the end. This CDR3 comprises 11 residues. Trimming cost V 7 bases and J 7 bases, with 10 bases left between them. The germline V gene has CDR1 SNHLY and CDR2 FYNNEI. Heparinized whole blood, about 5 to 8.5 ml, came from each donor. CVID and control samples used equivalent genomic DNA input. Clones were sequenced by immunoSEQ multiplex PCR, and TCRdb holds only the in-frame ones, with some missing. In total the sample includes 25,000 to 35,000 clones, none of them seen once. Study results and caveats: Fewer deletions and N-nucleotide insertions were reportedly seen in common variable immunodeficiency TCR beta sequences. Fewer TCRbeta clones were shared among CVID subjects than controls.

The chain recombines TRBV2 with TRBJ1-1; D not certain. The sample comprised peripheral blood mononuclear cells. This receptor was obtained from a person aged 18 to 70 in good health. The sequenced part of the CDR3 DNA is TGTGCCAGCACTACAGAGCTTGAA. Its protein is CASTTELE. The full CDR3 is CASTTELEAFF.